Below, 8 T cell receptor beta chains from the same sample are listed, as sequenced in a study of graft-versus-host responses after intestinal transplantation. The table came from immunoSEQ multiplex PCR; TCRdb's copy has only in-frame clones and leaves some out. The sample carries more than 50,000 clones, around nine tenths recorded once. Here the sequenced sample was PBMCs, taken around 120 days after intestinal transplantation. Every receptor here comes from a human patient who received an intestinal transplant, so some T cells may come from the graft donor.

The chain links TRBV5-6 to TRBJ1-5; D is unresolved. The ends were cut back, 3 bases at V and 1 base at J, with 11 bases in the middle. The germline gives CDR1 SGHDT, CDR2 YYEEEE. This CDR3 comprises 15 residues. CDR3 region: CASSSLRESNQPQHF. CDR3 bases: TGTGCCAGCAGCTCCCTCCGGGAAAGCAATCAGCCCCAGCATTTT.

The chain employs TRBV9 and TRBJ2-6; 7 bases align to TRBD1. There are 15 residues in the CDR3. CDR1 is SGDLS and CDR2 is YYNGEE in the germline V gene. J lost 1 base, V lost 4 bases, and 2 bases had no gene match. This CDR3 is CASSMDRSGANVLTF. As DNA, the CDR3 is TGTGCCAGCAGCATGGACAGGTCTGGGGCCAACGTCCTGACTTTC.

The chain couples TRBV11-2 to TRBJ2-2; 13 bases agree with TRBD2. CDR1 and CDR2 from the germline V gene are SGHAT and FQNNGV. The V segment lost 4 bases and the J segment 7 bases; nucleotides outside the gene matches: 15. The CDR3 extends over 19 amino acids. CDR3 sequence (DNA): TGTGCCAGCAGCTCCGGACTAGCGGGGGCTCTTTCGTCCAGCGGGGAGCTGTTTTTT. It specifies CASSSGLAGALSSSGELFF.

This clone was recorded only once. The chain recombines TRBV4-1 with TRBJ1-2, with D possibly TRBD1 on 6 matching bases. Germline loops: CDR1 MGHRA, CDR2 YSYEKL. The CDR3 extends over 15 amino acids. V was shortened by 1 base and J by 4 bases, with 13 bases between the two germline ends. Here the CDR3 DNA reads TGCGCCAGCAGCCAAGTTGGGGGCACTAGCTATGGCTACACCTTC. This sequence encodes CASSQVGGTSYGYTF.

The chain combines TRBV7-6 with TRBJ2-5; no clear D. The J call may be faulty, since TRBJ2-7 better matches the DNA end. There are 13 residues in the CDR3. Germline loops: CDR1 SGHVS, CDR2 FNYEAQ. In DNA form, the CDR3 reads TGTGCCAGCAGCTTAGGTCAGGACTACGAGCAGTACTTC. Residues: CASSLGQDYEQYF.

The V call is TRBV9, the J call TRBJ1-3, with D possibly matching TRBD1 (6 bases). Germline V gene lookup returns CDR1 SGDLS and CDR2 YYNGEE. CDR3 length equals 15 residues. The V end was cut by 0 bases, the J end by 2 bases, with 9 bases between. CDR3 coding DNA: TGTGCCAGCAGCGTAGGACAGGCCCCTGGAAACACCATATATTTT. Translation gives CASSVGQAPGNTIYF.

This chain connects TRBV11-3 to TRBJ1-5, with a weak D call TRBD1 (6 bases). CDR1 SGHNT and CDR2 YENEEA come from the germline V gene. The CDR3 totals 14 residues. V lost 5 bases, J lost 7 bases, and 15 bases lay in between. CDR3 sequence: CASSRGPVEQPQHF. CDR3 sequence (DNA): TGTGCCAGCAGCCGGGGGCCGGTCGAACAGCCCCAGCATTTT.

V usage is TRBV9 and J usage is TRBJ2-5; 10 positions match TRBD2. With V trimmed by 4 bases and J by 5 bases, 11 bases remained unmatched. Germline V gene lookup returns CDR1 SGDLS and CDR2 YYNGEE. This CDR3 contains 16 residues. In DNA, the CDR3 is TGTGCCAGCAGCCCCCATAGCGGGGGGAGGGGTGAGACCCAGTACTTC. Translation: CASSPHSGGRGETQYF.